A selection of T cell receptor beta chains follows, all from one sample in a study of cytomegalovirus exposure and HLA in healthy donors. Libraries were prepared by immunoSEQ multiplex PCR; TCRdb keeps only in-frame clonotypes and omits some of them. The table records some 200,000 clones, roughly four fifths of them present only once. Material: PBMCs. These receptors originate from a boy aged 2 to 9 in good health and CMV-seronegative. The CDR3 runs from the conserved cysteine through the conserved F or W. The order of the fields is clone size, J gene, D gene, V gene, CDR3 protein, CDR3 DNA. A D gene is named only where the DNA matches it firmly. Clone size is not always given. Where it is, it says once, few, many or a class for expanded clones.

>.|TRBJ2-2|TRBD2|TRBV11-2
CASSLPVWGGDSNTGELFF
TGTGCCAGCAGCTTACCCGTTTGGGGGGGGGACTCGAACACCGGGGAGCTGTTTTTT
>.|TRBJ1-1|TRBD1|TRBV6-1
CASRPGTGNTEAFF
TGTGCCAGCAGACCCGGGACAGGGAACACTGAAGCTTTCTTT
>.|TRBJ2-4|TRBD1|TRBV4-2
CASSPAGTDNNIQYF
TGTGCCAGCAGCCCGGCCGGGACAGACAATAACATTCAGTACTTC
>.|TRBJ2-7|TRBD1|TRBV16
CASSGSDRDEQYF
TGTGCCAGCAGCGGTAGCGACAGGGACGAGCAGTACTTC
>.|TRBJ2-5|TRBD2|TRBV7-9
CASSLLLAETQYF
TGTGCCAGCAGCTTACTACTAGCGGAGACCCAGTACTTC
>.|TRBJ2-7|.|TRBV6-5
CASNEAQGSYEQYF
TGTGCCAGCAATGAAGCACAGGGTTCCTACGAGCAGTACTTC
>few|TRBJ1-6|TRBD1|TRBV11-1
CASSSGQGSAISNSPLHF
TGTGCCAGCAGTTCGGGACAGGGTTCCGCCATTTCCAATTCACCCCTCCACTTT
>.|TRBJ1-1|.|TRBV30
CAWSVRQSEAFF
TGTGCCTGGAGTGTACGACAGTCAGAAGCTTTCTTT
>.|TRBJ2-7|.|TRBV20-1
CSARDGDEQYF
TGCAGTGCTAGAGACGGGGACGAGCAGTACTTC
>.|TRBJ2-1|TRBD2|TRBV2
CASGTSGGAGEQFF
TGTGCCAGTGGGACTAGCGGGGGGGCGGGTGAGCAGTTCTTC
>.|TRBJ2-3|TRBD1|TRBV30
CAWSGQGAWDTQYF
TGTGCCTGGAGCGGACAGGGGGCATGGGATACGCAGTATTTT
>once|TRBJ2-1|.|TRBV6-4
CASSGTLGGEQFF
TGTGCCAGCAGTGGGACCCTCGGAGGTGAGCAGTTCTTC
>.|TRBJ1-1|.|TRBV6-4
CARRSRTRDTEAFF
TGTGCCAGGAGATCCCGGACGCGGGACACTGAAGCTTTCTTT
>.|TRBJ2-3|TRBD2|TRBV5-5
CASSLLAGTITDTQYF
TGTGCCAGCAGCTTGCTAGCGGGGACGATTACAGATACGCAGTATTTT
>.|TRBJ2-1|TRBD1|TRBV28
CASRRGQGAYNEQFF
TGTGCCAGCAGGCGAGGACAGGGGGCTTACAATGAGCAGTTCTTC
>.|TRBJ2-3|TRBD1|TRBV18
CASSPRTDRDADTQYF
TGTGCCAGCTCACCGCGAACCGACAGGGACGCAGATACGCAGTATTTT
>.|TRBJ1-2|.|TRBV5-1
CASSLERSYGYTF
TGCGCCAGCAGCTTGGAGCGCAGCTATGGCTACACCTTC
>.|TRBJ1-5|.|TRBV6-5
CASSYSGPANGQPQHF
TGTGCCAGCAGTTACTCGGGGCCCGCGAATGGTCAGCCCCAGCATTTT
>.|TRBJ2-1|.|TRBV28
CASSFRRSHEQFF
TGTGCCAGCAGTTTTCGACGGAGCCATGAGCAGTTCTTC
>.|TRBJ1-4|.|TRBV4-3
CASSQGLWGATNEKLFF
TGCGCCAGCAGCCAAGGTTTGTGGGGAGCAACTAATGAAAAACTGTTTTTT
>.|TRBJ2-7|TRBD2|TRBV7-2
CASSSLAGENYEQYF
TGTGCCAGCAGCTCGCTAGCGGGGGAAAACTACGAGCAGTACTTC
>.|TRBJ2-5|TRBD2|TRBV11-3
CASSSTSLETQYF
TGTGCCAGCAGCTCGACTAGCCTAGAGACCCAGTACTTC
>.|TRBJ2-7|TRBD1|TRBV9
CASSAGQGNYEQYF
TGTGCCAGCAGCGCCGGACAGGGAAATTACGAGCAGTACTTC